Below are 10 T cell receptor beta chains sequenced from a single sample in a study of T cells after yellow fever vaccination. Each CDR3 protein is one row after TCRdb ran MiXCR on the 5' RACE reads. Of hundreds of thousands of distinct CDR3 sequences in the sample, roughly 21% are singletons; the top ten hold around an eighth. The material sequenced was PBMCs, taken 15 days after the yellow fever booster vaccination. The receptors were sampled from a man aged 30-40 years who received the YFV17D yellow fever vaccine.

This clonotype was recorded a few times. V and J are TRBV5-5 and TRBJ2-2, with D maybe TRBD1 (6 bases). The CDR3 length is 15 residues. Germline V gene sequence: CDR1 SGHKS, CDR2 YYEKEE (reference sequence). The V end lost 2 bases, the J end lost 7 bases, and 15 bases lay between the germline ends. DNA for the CDR3: TGTGCCAGCAGCTTAGCAGGACAGACTATCGGGGAGCTGTTTTTT. Its protein is CASSLAGQTIGELFF.

V and J are TRBV30 and TRBJ2-7; D not certain. Trimming removed 2 bases from V and 4 bases from J, with 9 bases in between. The CDR3 has 12 residues. From germline, CDR1 is GTSNPN and CDR2 SVGIG (reference sequence). As DNA, the CDR3 is TGTGCCTGGAGTCACACGGTATACGAGCAGTACTTC. Translation gives CAWSHTVYEQYF.

This clonotype was seen only a few times. This chain connects TRBV29-1 to TRBJ2-1; possibly TRBD2 for D (6 bases). CDR1 SQVTM and CDR2 ANQGSEA come from the germline V gene. This CDR3 region has 13 residues. The V gene lost 4 bases and the J gene lost 9 bases, with 16 bases spanning the gap. Here the CDR3 DNA reads TGCAGCGTTGTCCTTCGGGACTCGGGTGAGCAGTTCTTC. This encodes CSVVLRDSGEQFF.

The sample holds a few counts of this clonotype. CDR3 DNA sequence: TGCAGTGCTAGTGAGGGAGGCCGGGATGAGCAGTTCTTC. Protein sequence: CSASEGGRDEQFF. The rearrangement joins TRBV20-1 to TRBJ2-1; weak D call: TRBD2 (6 bases). Between the trimmed V and J ends, which lost 3 bases and 8 bases, there was a span of 14 bases. Germline V gene lookup returns CDR1 DFQATT and CDR2 SNEGSKA (reference sequence). The CDR3 contains 13 residues.

This clonotype was detected a few times. The chain carries TRBV9 and TRBJ2-5; 9 nucleotides agree with TRBD1. The CDR3 runs 15 residues. CDR1 is SGDLS, CDR2 YYNGEE, per germline. With 1 base clipped from V and 2 bases from J, the junction kept 3 bases outside the gene matches. Written as DNA, the CDR3 is TGTGCCAGCAGCGTAACCGGGACAGGGCAAGAGACCCAGTACTTC. Its translation: CASSVTGTGQETQYF. Together with reference TRBV9 and TRBJ2-5, the CDR3 gives the full variable domain: DSGVTQTPKHLITATGQRVTLRCSPRSGDLSVYWYQQSLDQGLQFLIQYYNGEERAKGNILERFSAQQFPDLHSELNLSSLELGDSALYFCASSVTGTGQETQYFGPGTRLLVL.

A few counts support this clonotype. The J gene is TRBJ2-1, the V gene TRBV10-3; D might be TRBD1 or TRBD2, each matching 5 bases. Trimming cost V 10 bases and J 5 bases, with 21 bases left between them. The germline gives CDR1 ENHRY, CDR2 SYGVKD. CDR3 length: 15 amino acids. CDR3 loop: CATRATDRDHNEQFF. DNA of the CDR3: TGTGCCACACGCGCAACGGACCGGGACCACAATGAGCAGTTCTTC.

This clonotype was counted only a few times. The chain links TRBV7-8 to TRBJ2-3, with TRBD2 identical over 8 bases. V gave up 3 bases and J gave up 2 bases; unmatched junction bases: 16. Germline V gives CDR1 SGHVS, CDR2 FQNEAQ. The CDR3 contains 19 residues. For the CDR3, the DNA is TGTGCCAGCAGCTTGGGGACTAGAGTGCGGGGTGGCTCCACAGATACGCAGTATTTT. It is translated as CASSLGTRVRGGSTDTQYF.

V usage is TRBV7-3 and J usage is TRBJ2-1; D is uncertain. V was trimmed by 5 bases and J by 5 bases, leaving 10 bases between them. The CDR3 has 13 amino acids. Germline values: CDR1 SGHTA, CDR2 FQGTGA. The CDR3 nucleotides are TGTGCCAGCAGCCACTCCGGAGACAATGAGCAGTTCTTC. Translating it yields CASSHSGDNEQFF.

This clonotype was counted between two and nine times. The chain joins TRBV5-1 to TRBJ1-1, with 7 bases lining up with TRBD1. The V gene end was trimmed by 0 bases and the J gene end by 4 bases; junction bases not matched to a gene: 3. Germline CDR1 reads SGHRS; CDR2 reads YFSETQ. This CDR3 region has 14 residues. The CDR3 DNA is TGCGCCAGCAGCTTGGAGTACAGGGGCACTGAAGCTTTCTTT. Amino acids: CASSLEYRGTEAFF.

The J gene is TRBJ1-2, the V gene TRBV20-1, with TRBD1 matching over 8 bases. Germline CDR1 is DFQATT and CDR2 is SNEGSKA (reference sequence). The CDR3 runs to 14 residues. J was trimmed by 5 bases and V by 2 bases; bases with no gene match: 7. The CDR3 nucleotides read TGCAGTGCTAGACGGCCAGGGGGCTGGTATGGCTACACCTTC. Translating gives CSARRPGGWYGYTF.